Listed below are T cell receptor beta chains from one sample, sequenced in a study of T cell responses to AZD1222 COVID-19 vaccine. Using immunoSEQ multiplex PCR, the repertoire was profiled, and TCRdb retains in-frame clones only, with some absent. Here the sample spans 170,000 or so clones, approximately 93% being singletons. Sequencing used peripheral blood, obtained on day 0 of AZD1222 vaccination. Receptors were obtained from an adult in good health. The CDR3 runs from the conserved cysteine through the conserved F or W. The D gene is left open where the match is weak. Clone size is shown for a subset of rows, as once, few, many or a class of expanded clone.

size: NA
J: TRBJ1-3
V: TRBV27
D: NA
DNA: TGTGCCAGCAGTTTATTGTATTTGGGGTGGGCTAACTCTGGAAACACCATATATTTT
CDR3: CASSLLYLGWANSGNTIYF

size: once
J: TRBJ1-3
V: TRBV9
D: NA
DNA: TGTGCCAGCAGCGTAGAGGACTCTGGAAACACCATATATTTT
CDR3: CASSVEDSGNTIYF

size: NA
J: TRBJ2-7
V: TRBV28
D: NA
DNA: TGTGCCACCAAAGGAGGGGGCTTCCGGCTTTTCGAGCAGTACTTC
CDR3: CATKGGGFRLFEQYF

size: NA
J: TRBJ1-6
V: TRBV5-1
D: NA
DNA: TGCGCCAGCAGCCTGTTGGGCGTTACGGTCGATAATTCACCCCTCCACTTT
CDR3: CASSLLGVTVDNSPLHF

size: once
J: TRBJ1-6
V: TRBV27
D: NA
DNA: TGTGCCAGCGCGGCGTGGGATTCACCCCTCCACTTT
CDR3: CASAAWDSPLHF

size: NA
J: TRBJ1-3
V: TRBV7-9
D: NA
DNA: TGTGCCAGCAGCTTAGCGGAGGGTCGCGCCATATATTTT
CDR3: CASSLAEGRAIYF

size: NA
J: TRBJ1-2
V: TRBV27
D: TRBD1
DNA: TGTGCCAGCAGCCAGAGGGACAGCCTGAACTATGGCTACACCTTC
CDR3: CASSQRDSLNYGYTF

size: NA
J: TRBJ2-7
V: TRBV7-9
D: NA
DNA: TGTGCCAGCAGCTTAGAAGGAGGGAGCGAGCAGTACTTC
CDR3: CASSLEGGSEQYF

size: NA
J: TRBJ2-3
V: TRBV5-1
D: TRBD2
DNA: TGCGCCAGCAGCTCCCCCCCCATCGGGACTAGCGGGGGCCTAAGCACAGATACGCAGTATTTT
CDR3: CASSSPPIGTSGGLSTDTQYF

size: once
J: TRBJ1-2
V: TRBV19
D: NA
DNA: TGTGCCAGTAGAAGGAAGGGGGGGGACTATGGCTACACCTTC
CDR3: CASRRKGGDYGYTF

size: NA
J: TRBJ1-2
V: TRBV3-1/TRBV3-2
D: NA
DNA: TGTGCCAGCACCTCGGCCGGGACGGAGGATGGCTACACCTTC
CDR3: CASTSAGTEDGYTF

size: NA
J: TRBJ1-5
V: TRBV19
D: NA
DNA: TGTGCCAGTAGTATCGCCGGCGTTAGCAATCAGCCCCAGCATTTT
CDR3: CASSIAGVSNQPQHF

size: NA
J: TRBJ2-5
V: TRBV10-3
D: NA
DNA: TGTGCCATCAGTGAGTCGCGGGTCGAAGAGACCCAGTACTTC
CDR3: CAISESRVEETQYF

size: once
J: TRBJ2-1
V: TRBV7-2
D: NA
DNA: TGTGCCAGCAGCTTAGCCGGGGCCACCGGGGATGAGCAGTTCTTC
CDR3: CASSLAGATGDEQFF

size: NA
J: TRBJ1-2
V: TRBV7-9
D: NA
DNA: TGTGCCAGCAGCACTTACGCGCAGGCGACCCTCGGAGGCTACACCTTC
CDR3: CASSTYAQATLGGYTF

size: NA
J: TRBJ2-3
V: TRBV16
D: TRBD1
DNA: TGTGCCAGCAGACCGGGACAGGGAATTTATACGCAGTATTTT
CDR3: CASRPGQGIYTQYF

size: NA
J: TRBJ1-1
V: TRBV7-9
D: TRBD1
DNA: TGTGCCAGCAGCTTAAGTTTGGCAGGGGGCCCCATGAACACTGAAGCTTTCTTT
CDR3: CASSLSLAGGPMNTEAFF

size: NA
J: TRBJ2-7
V: TRBV30
D: NA
DNA: TGTGCCGGAGGTCTGCGATACGAGCAGTACTTC
CDR3: CAGGLRYEQYF

size: NA
J: TRBJ2-7
V: TRBV11-3
D: NA
DNA: TGTGCCAGCAGCTTTTCAGTGGGGTTCTACGAGCAGTACTTC
CDR3: CASSFSVGFYEQYF

size: once
J: TRBJ1-2
V: TRBV24-1
D: NA
DNA: TGTGCCACCAGTGATTCTCGCGCCCGGGGCAGAGGAGGCTACACCTTC
CDR3: CATSDSRARGRGGYTF

size: NA
J: TRBJ2-1
V: TRBV9
D: NA
DNA: TGTGCCAGCAGCGTAGAGGACGGTTACAATGAGCAGTTCTTC
CDR3: CASSVEDGYNEQFF

size: NA
J: TRBJ2-5
V: TRBV10-3
D: NA
DNA: TGTGCCATCAGTGAACAACAGAGGGAGACCCAGTACTTC
CDR3: CAISEQQRETQYF

size: NA
J: TRBJ1-4
V: TRBV6-5
D: NA
DNA: TGTGCCAGCAGTTACGGCTCAGCAACTAATGAAAAACTGTTTTTT
CDR3: CASSYGSATNEKLFF

size: NA
J: TRBJ2-7
V: TRBV6-1
D: NA
DNA: TGTGCCAGCAGTGATCAGGGGTCGTACGAGCAGTACTTC
CDR3: CASSDQGSYEQYF

size: NA
J: TRBJ1-1
V: TRBV19
D: NA
DNA: TGTGCCAGTTCCGGGACACCGAACACTGAAGCTTTCTTT
CDR3: CASSGTPNTEAFF

size: NA
J: TRBJ2-7
V: TRBV6-4
D: TRBD1
DNA: TGTGCCAGCACATACGGGCGTGGGACAGCCTACGAGCAGTACTTC
CDR3: CASTYGRGTAYEQYF

size: NA
J: TRBJ2-2
V: TRBV27
D: NA
DNA: TGTGCCAGCAGTCCCAGATTACAGGGAACCGGGGAGCTGTTTTTT
CDR3: CASSPRLQGTGELFF

size: once
J: TRBJ2-3
V: TRBV6-5
D: NA
DNA: TGTGCCAGCAGTTTCCAGAGAGGCAGCACAGATACGCAGTATTTT
CDR3: CASSFQRGSTDTQYF

size: NA
J: TRBJ1-6
V: TRBV9
D: TRBD1
DNA: TGTGCCAGCAGCGTTGGGACAGACGGGGATTCACCCCTCCACTTT
CDR3: CASSVGTDGDSPLHF

size: NA
J: TRBJ1-5
V: TRBV7-2
D: NA
DNA: TGTGCCAGCAGCTTACAGGGCAATCAGCCCCAGCATTTT
CDR3: CASSLQGNQPQHF

size: NA
J: TRBJ1-5
V: TRBV10-3
D: NA
DNA: TGTGCCATCAGTGAGTCGACGCAGCCCCAGCATTTT
CDR3: CAISESTQPQHF

size: NA
J: TRBJ1-1
V: TRBV3-1/TRBV3-2
D: NA
DNA: TGTGCCAGCAGCCAAGATGACCTGAACACTGAAGCTTTCTTT
CDR3: CASSQDDLNTEAFF

size: NA
J: TRBJ2-7
V: TRBV2
D: NA
DNA: TGTGCCAGCAGTGCAACAGGCACTATCTCCTACGAGCAGTACTTC
CDR3: CASSATGTISYEQYF

size: NA
J: TRBJ2-3
V: TRBV6-5
D: NA
DNA: TGTGCCAGCAGTTTTCGGGGTGCTAGCACAGATACGCAGTATTTT
CDR3: CASSFRGASTDTQYF

size: NA
J: TRBJ2-7
V: TRBV7-9
D: TRBD1
DNA: TGTGCCAGCAGCCGACAGGGCACCTACGAGCAGTACTTC
CDR3: CASSRQGTYEQYF

size: NA
J: TRBJ1-2
V: TRBV27
D: NA
DNA: TGTGCCAGCAGTTTAACAGGGCACTATGGCTACACCTTC
CDR3: CASSLTGHYGYTF

size: NA
J: TRBJ2-7
V: TRBV27
D: NA
DNA: TGTGCCAGCAGTTTATATGGGACGGGGATCTACGAGCAGTACTTC
CDR3: CASSLYGTGIYEQYF

size: NA
J: TRBJ1-1
V: TRBV5-1
D: NA
DNA: TGCGCCAGCAGCCCAGACAGTCACACTGAAGCTTTCTTT
CDR3: CASSPDSHTEAFF

size: NA
J: TRBJ2-5
V: TRBV21-1
D: NA
DNA: TGTGCCAGCAGCAAAGTAGGACATCAGGGGCAAGAGACCCAGTACTTC
CDR3: CASSKVGHQGQETQYF

size: once
J: TRBJ2-7
V: TRBV2
D: NA
DNA: TGTGCCTGGACGGACCAATACGAGCAGTACTTC
CDR3: CAWTDQYEQYF

size: NA
J: TRBJ1-2
V: TRBV12-3/TRBV12-4
D: NA
DNA: TGTGCCAGCAGCGGCGGCTATGGCTACACCTTC
CDR3: CASSGGYGYTF

size: NA
J: TRBJ1-6
V: TRBV5-1
D: NA
DNA: TGCGCCAGCAGCTCCAGGATACCAAATTCACCCCTCCACTTT
CDR3: CASSSRIPNSPLHF

size: NA
J: TRBJ1-4
V: TRBV2
D: NA
DNA: TGTGCCAGCAGTGTGCTGGGTTTTTCCACTAATGAAAAACTGTTTTTT
CDR3: CASSVLGFSTNEKLFF

size: NA
J: TRBJ1-2
V: TRBV5-1
D: NA
DNA: TGCGCCAGCAGCTTGGACGACAGGCGACTGCTCTCCGGCTACACCTTC
CDR3: CASSLDDRRLLSGYTF

size: NA
J: TRBJ1-2
V: TRBV7-8
D: TRBD1
DNA: TGTGCCAGCAGCTTAGCAGACAGGGTATTATATGGCTACACCTTC
CDR3: CASSLADRVLYGYTF

size: NA
J: TRBJ1-2
V: TRBV5-4
D: TRBD1
DNA: TGTGCCAGCCGGGACAGGGCGGCCCCGACTTGGACCTTC
CDR3: CASRDRAAPTWTF

size: NA
J: TRBJ2-1
V: TRBV2
D: NA
DNA: TGTGCCAGCAAGGCCTTCACGGGGGGCTACTCGGATGAGCAGTTCTTC
CDR3: CASKAFTGGYSDEQFF

size: NA
J: TRBJ2-7
V: TRBV5-1
D: NA
DNA: TGCGCCAGCAGCTTGGACACATACTACGAGCAGTACTTC
CDR3: CASSLDTYYEQYF

size: NA
J: TRBJ1-1
V: TRBV30
D: TRBD1
DNA: TGTGCCTGGGGACAGGGAGGGACTTTCTTT
CDR3: CAWGQGGTFF

size: NA
J: TRBJ2-7
V: TRBV7-2
D: NA
DNA: TGTGCCAGCAGCTTTTCTCCTGCCCCCGGTTACGAGCAGTACTTC
CDR3: CASSFSPAPGYEQYF

size: NA
J: TRBJ2-7
V: TRBV5-1
D: NA
DNA: TGCGCCAGCAGCTTGGCCGGGGACGGCTCCTACGAGCAGTACTTC
CDR3: CASSLAGDGSYEQYF

size: NA
J: TRBJ1-6
V: TRBV9
D: TRBD1
DNA: TGTGCCAGCAGCGTAGAGGACAGGGCGAACTCACCCCTCCACTTT
CDR3: CASSVEDRANSPLHF